This T cell receptor beta chain stems from a study of tumor-infiltrating lymphocytes in primary liver carcinoma. General study results and limits: Compared with tumor region pairs, tumor-adjacent and tumor-blood pairs overlapped less.

Details on this clonotype: Its matching antigen is unknown. Sequence at one end of the junction differs from germline and may be a read error.

CDR1 ENHRY and CDR2 SYGVKD come from the germline V gene. The CDR3 is 12 amino acids. For each extraction, RNA and DNA were obtained together from approximately 20-30 mg of unsorted bulk tissue. From 500 ng of total RNA, TCR beta-specific cDNA was reverse-transcribed using a constant-region primer. Each TCR beta library was derived from three nested multiplex PCR rounds that employed slightly modified ARM-PCR. Primers for the first two PCR rounds were TRBV1-TRBV30 forward primers and a C-beta reverse primer (around 11 cycles per round). TCRdb processed the multiplex PCR reads anew with MiXCR; each CDR3 protein has one entry. This table holds roughly 70,000 distinct CDR3 sequences, over 60% found once.

This chain uses TRBV10-3 with TRBJ2-7; D is undetermined. The sequence came from a man aged 40-55 years with primary liver carcinoma and hepatitis B virus infection. Sequencing was done on a sample of liver tumor tissue from sampling region 4. Subset described: tumor region T4, right-lateral pole. The CDR3 sequence is CATMTDSNEQYF. The CDR3 DNA sequence: TGTGCCACTATGACTGACTCCAACGAGCAGTACTTC.